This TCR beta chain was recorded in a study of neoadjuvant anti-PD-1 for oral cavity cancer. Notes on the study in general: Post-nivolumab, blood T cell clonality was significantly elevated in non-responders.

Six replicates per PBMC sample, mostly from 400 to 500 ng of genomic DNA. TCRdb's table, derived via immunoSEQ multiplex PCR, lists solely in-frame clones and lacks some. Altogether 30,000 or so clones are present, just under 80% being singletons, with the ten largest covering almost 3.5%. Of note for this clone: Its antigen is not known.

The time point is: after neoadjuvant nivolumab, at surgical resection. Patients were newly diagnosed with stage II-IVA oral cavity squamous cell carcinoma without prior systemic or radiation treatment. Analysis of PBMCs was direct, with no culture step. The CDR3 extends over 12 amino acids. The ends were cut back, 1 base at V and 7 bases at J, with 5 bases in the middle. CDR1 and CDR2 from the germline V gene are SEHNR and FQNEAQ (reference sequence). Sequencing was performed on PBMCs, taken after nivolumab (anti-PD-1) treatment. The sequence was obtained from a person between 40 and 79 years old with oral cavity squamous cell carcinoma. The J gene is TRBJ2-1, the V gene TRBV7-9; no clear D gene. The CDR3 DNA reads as TGTGCCAGCAGCTTAGTGAGGAATGAGCAGTTCTTC. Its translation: CASSLVRNEQFF.